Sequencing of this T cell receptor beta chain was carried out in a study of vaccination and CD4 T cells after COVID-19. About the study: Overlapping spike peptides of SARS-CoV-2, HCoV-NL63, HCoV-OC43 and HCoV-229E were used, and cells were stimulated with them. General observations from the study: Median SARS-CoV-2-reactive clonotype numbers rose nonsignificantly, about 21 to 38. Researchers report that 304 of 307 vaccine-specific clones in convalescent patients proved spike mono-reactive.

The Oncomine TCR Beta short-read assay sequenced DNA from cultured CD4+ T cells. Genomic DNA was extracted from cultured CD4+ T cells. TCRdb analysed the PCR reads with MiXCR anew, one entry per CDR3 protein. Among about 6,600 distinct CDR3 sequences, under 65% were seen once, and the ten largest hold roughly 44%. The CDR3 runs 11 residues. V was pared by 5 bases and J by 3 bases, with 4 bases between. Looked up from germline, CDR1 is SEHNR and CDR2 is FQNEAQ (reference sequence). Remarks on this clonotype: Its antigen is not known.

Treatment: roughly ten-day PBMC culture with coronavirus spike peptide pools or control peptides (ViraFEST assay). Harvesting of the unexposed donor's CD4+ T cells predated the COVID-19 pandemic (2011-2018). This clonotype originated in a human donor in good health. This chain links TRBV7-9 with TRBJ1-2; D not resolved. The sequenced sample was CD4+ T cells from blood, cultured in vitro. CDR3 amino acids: CASSGDYGYTF. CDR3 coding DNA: TGTGCCAGCAGCGGAGACTATGGCTACACCTTC.